Listed below are T cell receptor beta chains from one sample, sequenced in a study of shared clonotypes between healthy human individuals. Clones were sequenced by immunoSEQ multiplex PCR, and TCRdb holds only the in-frame ones, with some missing. The sample lists roughly 550,000 clones, 95% occurring once. The sample comprised naive CD8+ T cells sorted from blood. These TCRs come from a woman younger than 45 in good health. CDR3s include the opening cysteine and the closing phenylalanine or tryptophan. D genes are given only for firm matches. Clone size appears in some rows only: once, few, many, or a class for an expanded clone.

v_call	clone_size	d_call	j_call	cdr3_length	cdr3_aa	cdr3_nt
TRBV2	NA	TRBD2	TRBJ2-3	19	CASVPLREGPFTATDTQYF	TGTGCCAGCGTCCCTCTGCGGGAGGGCCCGTTCACTGCCACAGATACGCAGTATTTT
TRBV28	NA	NA	TRBJ2-5	14	CASSDGSYQETQYF	TGTGCCAGCAGTGACGGGAGCTACCAAGAGACCCAGTACTTC
TRBV28	NA	NA	TRBJ1-2	15	CASSFTPSGTFGYTF	TGTGCCAGCAGTTTTACCCCTTCGGGGACTTTTGGCTACACCTTC
TRBV4-1	NA	NA	TRBJ2-7	15	CASSQDRGRAYEQYF	TGCGCCAGCAGCCAAGATCGTGGCAGGGCCTACGAGCAGTACTTC
TRBV28	NA	NA	TRBJ2-4	16	CASTRTGGLAKNIQYF	TGTGCCAGCACCAGGACAGGAGGGCTAGCCAAAAACATTCAGTACTTC
TRBV2	once	NA	TRBJ1-1	12	CASRGEWTEAFF	TGTGCCAGCAGGGGGGAGTGGACTGAAGCTTTCTTT
TRBV7-8	NA	TRBD2	TRBJ2-1	15	CASSLAGRNYNEQFF	TGTGCCAGCAGCTTGGCCGGGAGGAACTACAATGAGCAGTTCTTC
TRBV4-2	NA	NA	TRBJ2-5	15	CASSQEGRLQETQYF	TGTGCCAGCAGCCAAGAGGGGCGACTCCAAGAGACCCAGTACTTC
TRBV7-2	NA	NA	TRBJ1-2	13	CASSLRGNYGYTF	TGTGCCAGCAGCTTAAGGGGGAACTATGGCTACACCTTC
TRBV5-1	NA	NA	TRBJ2-3	17	CASSLDGSTWIADTQYF	TGCGCCAGCAGCTTGGATGGCAGTACGTGGATCGCAGATACGCAGTATTTT
TRBV21-1	NA	NA	TRBJ1-6	14	CASNRDRENSPLHF	TGTGCCAGCAACCGGGACAGAGAAAATTCACCCCTCCACTTT
TRBV6-7	NA	NA	TRBJ1-2	20	CASSYLSKSRTHLANYGYTF	TGTGCCAGCAGTTACCTCTCCAAGTCTAGAACTCATTTAGCTAACTATGGCTACACCTTC
TRBV27	NA	NA	TRBJ2-7	16	CASSLSMPSYPHEQYF	TGTGCCAGCAGTTTATCGATGCCTAGCTACCCCCACGAGCAGTACTTC
TRBV6-5	NA	NA	TRBJ1-6	16	CASSYSSVTSTSPLHF	TGTGCCAGCAGTTACTCGAGTGTAACATCTACTTCACCCCTCCACTTT
TRBV27	NA	NA	TRBJ2-2	17	CASSLSWEAINTGELFF	TGTGCCAGCAGTTTATCGTGGGAGGCGATAAACACCGGGGAGCTGTTTTTT
TRBV28	NA	TRBD2	TRBJ2-3	14	CASRTSGSTDTQYF	TGTGCCAGCAGGACTAGCGGGAGTACAGATACGCAGTATTTT
TRBV5-4	NA	NA	TRBJ2-2	15	CASSPSSSNTGELFF	TGTGCCAGCAGCCCAAGCTCCAGCAACACCGGGGAGCTGTTTTTT
TRBV28	NA	TRBD2	TRBJ2-3	15	CASRSLAEGTDTQYF	TGTGCCAGCAGAAGCCTAGCGGAAGGCACAGATACGCAGTATTTT
TRBV28	NA	NA	TRBJ1-2	15	CASSYDGVVLDGYTF	TGTGCCAGCAGTTATGACGGGGTCGTCTTGGATGGCTACACCTTC
TRBV19	NA	NA	TRBJ1-1	12	CASSNTATEAFF	TGTGCCAGTAGTAATACCGCCACTGAAGCTTTCTTT
TRBV6-4	NA	NA	TRBJ2-3	14	CASSSGRGTDTQYF	TGTGCCAGCAGTTCCGGACGTGGCACAGATACGCAGTATTTT
TRBV27	NA	TRBD2	TRBJ2-7	15	CASSLATSGRYEQYF	TGTGCCAGCAGTTTGGCGACTAGCGGTAGATACGAGCAGTACTTC
TRBV29-1	NA	NA	TRBJ2-5	11	CSDFSDGPQYF	TGCAGCGATTTTTCAGACGGGCCCCAGTACTTC
TRBV29-1	NA	TRBD2	TRBJ2-7	14	CSVETGLAGYEQYF	TGCAGCGTTGAAACGGGACTAGCGGGCTACGAGCAGTACTTC
TRBV7-9	once	TRBD1	TRBJ2-1	16	CASSLPLDRSYNEQFF	TGTGCCAGCAGCCTACCATTGGACAGGTCATACAATGAGCAGTTCTTC
TRBV27	once	NA	TRBJ1-1	13	CASFIVAGGVGFF	TGTGCCAGCTTCATCGTGGCGGGAGGGGTTGGTTTCTTT
TRBV4-1	NA	NA	TRBJ2-3	14	CASSQLPHTDTQYF	TGCGCCAGCAGCCAATTACCTCACACAGATACGCAGTATTTT